A selection of T cell receptor beta chains follows, all from one sample in a study of cytomegalovirus exposure and HLA in healthy donors. The assay was immunoSEQ multiplex PCR, and TCRdb's table has in-frame clones only and misses some. The table includes 120,000 or so clones, roughly two thirds detected once. The specimen was PBMCs. These receptor sequences come from a man in his thirties or forties in good health and CMV-seropositive. Both conserved end residues are part of each CDR3. Fields, in order: J gene, D gene, clone size, V gene, CDR3 DNA, CDR3 protein. The D gene is left open where the match is weak. Clone size is stated in some rows and not others, as once, few, many or a class when expanded.

>TRBJ1-5|NA|once|TRBV28
TGTGCCAGCCAAGTTGAGGGGAGGAAAAGCAATCAGCCCCAGCATTTT
CASQVEGRKSNQPQHF
>TRBJ2-7|TRBD1|NA|TRBV14
TGTGCCAGCAGCCAACCACGGACAGGGGATACCGAGCAGTACTTC
CASSQPRTGDTEQYF
>TRBJ1-1|NA|NA|TRBV4-3
TGCGCCAGCAGCCTAAGGGCAAGGGGCACTGAAGCTTTCTTT
CASSLRARGTEAFF
>TRBJ1-2|TRBD1|few|TRBV2
TGTGCCAGCAGTGTCGGACAGGGCCGTGGCTACACCTTC
CASSVGQGRGYTF
>TRBJ1-5|NA|NA|TRBV15
TGTGCCACCAGCAGAGCTGGGACACTTTCTCGGGCCCAGCATTTT
CATSRAGTLSRAQHF
>TRBJ1-1|TRBD1|NA|TRBV12-5
TGTGCTAGTGGCCAACTCTGTGAAAAACAGGGGAGAGCTTTCTTT
CASGQLCEKQGRAFF
>TRBJ1-4|TRBD1|NA|TRBV5-1
TGCGCCAGCAGATCCGGACAGGGCAGGGCTAATGAAAAACTGTTTTTT
CASRSGQGRANEKLFF
>TRBJ2-1|NA|NA|TRBV19
TGTGCCAGTAGTATCAGAGAGGGAGCTTTTATGCATGAGCAGTTCTTC
CASSIREGAFMHEQFF
>TRBJ1-1|NA|few|TRBV25-1
TGTGCCAGCAGTGAAGGCGGAAGATTGGAAGCTTTCTTT
CASSEGGRLEAFF
>TRBJ2-2|TRBD1|NA|TRBV28
TGTGCCAGCAGTTCCCCGACAGGGTCCGGGGAGCTGTTTTTT
CASSSPTGSGELFF
>TRBJ1-6|TRBD1|NA|TRBV10-3
TGTGCCACCCGGGACAGGGGGACGAATTCACCCCTCCACTTT
CATRDRGTNSPLHF
>TRBJ2-5|TRBD2|once|TRBV9
TGTGCCAGCAGCGTAAGTTCGGCGGGAGCAGAGACCCAGTACTTC
CASSVSSAGAETQYF
>TRBJ2-7|TRBD1|NA|TRBV5-1
TGCGCCAGCAGCTTGGCCGGGACAGGGCTGAACTACGAGCAGTACTTC
CASSLAGTGLNYEQYF
>TRBJ1-4|TRBD1|NA|TRBV7-8
TGTGCCAGCAGCCCCCGGGACAGAACGAATGAAAAACTGTTTTTT
CASSPRDRTNEKLFF
>TRBJ2-3|NA|few|TRBV7-9
TGTGCCAGCAGCCCCCCGGGGGTGAGCACAGATACGCAGTATTTT
CASSPPGVSTDTQYF
>TRBJ2-1|NA|NA|TRBV7-3
TGTGCCAGCAGCTTAAGGCTTTACAATGAGCAGTTCTTC
CASSLRLYNEQFF
>TRBJ1-2|NA|NA|TRBV21-1
TGTGCCAGCAGCAGCTCAGGGAACTATGGCTACACCTTC
CASSSSGNYGYTF
>TRBJ2-5|NA|few|TRBV6-5
TGTGCCAGCAGTTACGCCCAGGGTGAGACCCAGTACTTC
CASSYAQGETQYF
>TRBJ2-7|TRBD2|NA|TRBV4-3
TGCGCCAGCAGCCACGAGGCCTATATAGCGGGACCCTACGAGCAGTACTTC
CASSHEAYIAGPYEQYF